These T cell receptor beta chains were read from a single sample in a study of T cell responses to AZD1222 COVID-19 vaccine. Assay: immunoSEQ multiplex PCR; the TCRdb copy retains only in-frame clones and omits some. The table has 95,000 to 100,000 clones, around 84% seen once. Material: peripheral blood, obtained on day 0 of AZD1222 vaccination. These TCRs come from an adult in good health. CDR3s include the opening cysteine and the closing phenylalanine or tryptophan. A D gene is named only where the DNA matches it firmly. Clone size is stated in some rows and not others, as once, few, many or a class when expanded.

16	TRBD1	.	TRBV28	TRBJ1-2	CASIQTGMSRRSGYTF	TGTGCCAGCATTCAGACAGGGATGTCTCGTAGGAGTGGCTACACCTTC
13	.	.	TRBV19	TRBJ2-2	CASSTQGTGELFF	TGTGCCAGTAGTACTCAGGGTACCGGGGAGCTGTTTTTT
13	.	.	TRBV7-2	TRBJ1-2	CASSPQGKGGYTF	TGTGCCAGCAGCCCACAGGGAAAGGGTGGCTACACCTTC
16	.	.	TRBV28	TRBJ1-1	CASSPTRTDANTEAFF	TGTGCCAGCAGCCCCACCCGGACAGATGCGAACACTGAAGCTTTCTTT
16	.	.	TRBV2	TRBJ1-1	CASSVEAWEGHTEAFF	TGTGCCAGCAGTGTGGAGGCATGGGAGGGGCACACTGAAGCTTTCTTT
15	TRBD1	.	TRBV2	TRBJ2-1	CARGQEPRSYNEQFF	TGTGCCAGGGGACAGGAGCCCCGCTCCTACAATGAGCAGTTCTTC
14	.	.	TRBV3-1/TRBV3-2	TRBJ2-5	CASSITGAGETQYF	TGTGCCAGCAGCATTACAGGAGCCGGGGAGACCCAGTACTTC
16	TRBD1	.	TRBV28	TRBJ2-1	CASSLLGQGKQDEQFF	TGTGCCAGCAGTTTGCTGGGACAGGGAAAGCAGGATGAGCAGTTCTTC
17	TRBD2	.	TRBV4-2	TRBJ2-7	CASSQAVGGVKAYEQYF	TGTGCCAGCAGCCAAGCGGTGGGGGGGGTTAAGGCCTACGAGCAGTACTTC
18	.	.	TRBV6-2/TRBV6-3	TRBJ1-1	CASSWTGTRGVMNTEAFF	TGTGCCAGCAGTTGGACCGGGACACGTGGAGTGATGAACACTGAAGCTTTCTTT
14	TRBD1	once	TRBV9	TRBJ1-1	CASSVDPTGAGAFF	TGTGCCAGCAGCGTAGATCCGACAGGGGCGGGAGCTTTCTTT
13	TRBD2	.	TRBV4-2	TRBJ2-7	CASSQGGLAGQYF	TGTGCCAGCAGCCAAGGCGGACTAGCGGGGCAGTACTTC
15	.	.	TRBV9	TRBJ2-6	CASRQGDSGANVLTF	TGTGCCAGCAGGCAGGGAGACTCTGGGGCCAACGTCCTGACTTTC
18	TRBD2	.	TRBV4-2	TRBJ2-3	CASSQQLTGLAGTDTQYF	TGTGCCAGCAGCCAACAACTCACGGGACTAGCTGGCACAGATACGCAGTATTTT
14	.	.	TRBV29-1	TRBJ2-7	CSADPKRGSYEQYF	TGCAGCGCCGATCCGAAACGGGGCTCCTACGAGCAGTACTTC
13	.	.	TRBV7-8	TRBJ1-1	CASSLGRNTEAFF	TGTGCCAGCAGCTTAGGGCGGAACACTGAAGCTTTCTTT
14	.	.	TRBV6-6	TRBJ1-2	CASSYAGDFGGYTF	TGTGCCAGCAGTTACGCAGGGGACTTTGGTGGCTACACCTTC
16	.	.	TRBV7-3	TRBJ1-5	CASSLKLWGFSQPQHF	TGTGCCAGCAGCTTAAAGCTTTGGGGGTTCAGTCAGCCCCAGCATTTT
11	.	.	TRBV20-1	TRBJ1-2	CSARDGVGYTF	TGCAGTGCTAGAGATGGGGTGGGCTACACCTTC
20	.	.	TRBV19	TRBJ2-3	CASSNSRGLAETQLEDTQYF	TGTGCCAGTAGCAACTCCAGGGGCCTAGCGGAAACCCAATTAGAGGATACGCAGTATTTT
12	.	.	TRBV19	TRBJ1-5	CASSIGRQPQHF	TGTGCCAGTAGTATCGGTCGTCAGCCCCAGCATTTT
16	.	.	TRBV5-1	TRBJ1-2	CASSLSSGSGGYGYTF	TGCGCCAGCAGCTTGTCTTCGGGCAGTGGGGGCTATGGCTACACCTTC
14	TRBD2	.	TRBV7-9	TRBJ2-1	CASSWTSGRGEQFF	TGTGCCAGCAGCTGGACTAGCGGGAGGGGTGAGCAGTTCTTC
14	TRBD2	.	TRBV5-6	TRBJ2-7	CASSLVGGIYEQYF	TGTGCCAGCAGCTTGGTGGGGGGGATCTACGAGCAGTACTTC
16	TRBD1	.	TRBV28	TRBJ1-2	CASSLAGTASNYGYTF	TGTGCCAGCAGTTTAGCAGGGACAGCCTCTAACTATGGCTACACCTTC
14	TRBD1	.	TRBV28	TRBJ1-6	CASSLRTGNSPLHF	TGTGCCAGCAGCCTCCGGACAGGGAATTCACCCCTCCACTTT
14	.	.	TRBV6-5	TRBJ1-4	CASSYSTVGEKLFF	TGTGCCAGCAGTTACTCCACAGTCGGAGAAAAACTGTTTTTT
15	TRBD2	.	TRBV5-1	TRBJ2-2	CASSLGLAGPGELFF	TGCGCCAGCAGCTTAGGACTAGCGGGACCCGGGGAGCTGTTTTTT
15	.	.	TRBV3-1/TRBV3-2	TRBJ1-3	CASSQGPSWRNTIYF	TGTGCCAGCAGCCAAGGACCGAGCTGGCGAAACACCATATATTTT
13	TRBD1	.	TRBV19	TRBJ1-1	CASSNRGNTEAFF	TGTGCCAGTAGTAACAGGGGAAACACTGAAGCTTTCTTT
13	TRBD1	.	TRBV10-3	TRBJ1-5	CAIRTGPRQPQHF	TGTGCCATCAGGACAGGGCCCCGTCAGCCCCAGCATTTT
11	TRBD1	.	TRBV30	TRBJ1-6	CAWVDRGPLHF	TGTGCCTGGGTTGACAGGGGCCCCCTCCACTTT
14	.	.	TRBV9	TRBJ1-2	CASSVGNSQYGYTF	TGTGCCAGCAGCGTAGGTAACAGCCAATATGGCTACACCTTC
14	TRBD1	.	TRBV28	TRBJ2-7	CASGYGTGLYEQYF	TGTGCCAGCGGTTACGGGACAGGGCTCTACGAGCAGTACTTC
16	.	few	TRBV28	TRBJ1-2	CASSEPGRGGGYGYTF	TGTGCCAGCAGCGAACCCGGTAGGGGGGGCGGCTATGGCTACACCTTC
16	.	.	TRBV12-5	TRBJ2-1	CASGLPRGLEYNEQFF	TGTGCTAGTGGTTTGCCCCGGGGACTGGAATACAATGAGCAGTTCTTC
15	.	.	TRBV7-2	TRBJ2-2	CASSLARRDTGELFF	TGTGCCAGCAGCTTAGCGCGGCGGGACACCGGGGAGCTGTTTTTT